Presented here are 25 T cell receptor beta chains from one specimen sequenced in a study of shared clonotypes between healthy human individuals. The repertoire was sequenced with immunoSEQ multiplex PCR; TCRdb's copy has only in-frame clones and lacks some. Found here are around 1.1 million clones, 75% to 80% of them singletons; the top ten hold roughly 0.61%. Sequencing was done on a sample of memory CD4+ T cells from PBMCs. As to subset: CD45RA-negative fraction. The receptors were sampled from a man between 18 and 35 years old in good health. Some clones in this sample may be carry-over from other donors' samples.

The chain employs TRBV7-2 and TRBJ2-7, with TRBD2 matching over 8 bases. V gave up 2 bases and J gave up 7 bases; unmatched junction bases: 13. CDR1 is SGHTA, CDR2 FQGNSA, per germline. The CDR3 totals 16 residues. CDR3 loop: CASSLLGLALGAEQYF. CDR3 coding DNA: TGTGCCAGCAGCTTACTCGGACTAGCCCTGGGTGCTGAGCAGTACTTC.

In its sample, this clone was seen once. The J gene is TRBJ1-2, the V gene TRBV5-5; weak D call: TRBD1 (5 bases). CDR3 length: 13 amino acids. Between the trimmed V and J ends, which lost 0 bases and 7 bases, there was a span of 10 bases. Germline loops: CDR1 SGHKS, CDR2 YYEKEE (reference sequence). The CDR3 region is CASSLGYGGGYTF. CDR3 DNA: TGTGCCAGCAGCTTGGGTTATGGGGGTGGCTACACCTTC.

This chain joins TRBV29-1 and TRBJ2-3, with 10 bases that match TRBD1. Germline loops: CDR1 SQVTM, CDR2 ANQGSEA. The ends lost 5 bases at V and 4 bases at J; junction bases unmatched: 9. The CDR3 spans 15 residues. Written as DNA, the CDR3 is TGCAGCGTTAAACAAGGGACAGGGGATGCAGATACGCAGTATTTT. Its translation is CSVKQGTGDADTQYF.

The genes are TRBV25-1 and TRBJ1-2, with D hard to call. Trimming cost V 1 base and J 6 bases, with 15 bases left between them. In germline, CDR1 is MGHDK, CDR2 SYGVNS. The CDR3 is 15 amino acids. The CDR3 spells CASSEFWVPIDGYTF. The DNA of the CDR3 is TGTGCCAGCAGTGAATTTTGGGTTCCCATAGATGGCTACACCTTC.

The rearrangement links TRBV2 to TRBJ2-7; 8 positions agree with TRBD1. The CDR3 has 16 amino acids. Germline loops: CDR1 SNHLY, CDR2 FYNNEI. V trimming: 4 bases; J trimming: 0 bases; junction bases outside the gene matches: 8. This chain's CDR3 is CASSGPSGGSSYEQYF. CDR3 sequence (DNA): TGTGCCAGCAGTGGTCCTTCAGGGGGCAGCTCCTACGAGCAGTACTTC.

In nucleotides, the CDR3 is TGTGCCAGCAGCTTAGTTACAACGGCCTACGAGCAGTACTTC. This translates into CASSLVTTAYEQYF. This sequence joins TRBV7-2 and TRBJ2-7; D gene unclear. Germline CDR1 is SGHTA and CDR2 is FQGNSA. The germline V and J ends were trimmed by 1 base and 2 bases, with 9 bases remaining between them. This CDR3 region has 14 residues. Full variable domain (outside the CDR3, taken from reference TRBV7-2 and TRBJ2-7): GAGVSQSPSNKVTEKGKDVELRCDPISGHTALYWYRQSLGQGLEFLIYFQGNSAPDKSGLPSDRFSAERTGGSVSTLTIQRTQQEDSAVYLCASSLVTTAYEQYFGPGTRLTVT.

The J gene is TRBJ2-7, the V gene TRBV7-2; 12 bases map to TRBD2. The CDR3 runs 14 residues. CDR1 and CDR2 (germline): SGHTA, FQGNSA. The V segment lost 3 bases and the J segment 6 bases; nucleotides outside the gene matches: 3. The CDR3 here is CASSFLAGGSEQYF. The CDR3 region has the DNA TGTGCCAGCAGCTTTCTAGCGGGAGGGAGCGAGCAGTACTTC.

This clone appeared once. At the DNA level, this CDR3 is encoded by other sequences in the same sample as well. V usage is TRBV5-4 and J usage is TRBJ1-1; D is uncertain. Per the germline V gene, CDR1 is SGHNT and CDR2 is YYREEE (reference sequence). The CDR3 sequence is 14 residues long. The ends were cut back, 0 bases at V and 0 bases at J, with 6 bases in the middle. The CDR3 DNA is TGTGCCAGCAGCTTGGCGAGGGTGAACACTGAAGCTTTCTTT. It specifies CASSLARVNTEAFF.

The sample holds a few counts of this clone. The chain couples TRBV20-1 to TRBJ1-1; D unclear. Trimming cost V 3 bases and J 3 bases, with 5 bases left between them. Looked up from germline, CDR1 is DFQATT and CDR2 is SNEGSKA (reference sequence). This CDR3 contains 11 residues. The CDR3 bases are TGCAGTGCTAGCCTGTACACTGAAGCTTTCTTT. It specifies CSASLYTEAFF.

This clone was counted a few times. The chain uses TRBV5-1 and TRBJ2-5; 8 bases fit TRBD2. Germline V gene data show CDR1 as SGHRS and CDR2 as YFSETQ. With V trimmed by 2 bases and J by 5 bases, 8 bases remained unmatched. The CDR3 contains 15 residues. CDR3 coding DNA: TGCGCCAGCAGCTTTACGGGAGGGCCCTCCGAGACCCAGTACTTC. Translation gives CASSFTGGPSETQYF.

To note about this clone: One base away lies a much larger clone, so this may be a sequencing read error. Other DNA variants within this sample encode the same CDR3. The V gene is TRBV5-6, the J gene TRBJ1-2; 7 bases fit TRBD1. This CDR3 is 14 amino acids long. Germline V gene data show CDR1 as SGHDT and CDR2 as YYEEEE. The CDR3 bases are TGTGCCAGCAGCCTCAGGGGGGCTAGGCATGGCTACACCTTT. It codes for CASSLRGARHGYTF.

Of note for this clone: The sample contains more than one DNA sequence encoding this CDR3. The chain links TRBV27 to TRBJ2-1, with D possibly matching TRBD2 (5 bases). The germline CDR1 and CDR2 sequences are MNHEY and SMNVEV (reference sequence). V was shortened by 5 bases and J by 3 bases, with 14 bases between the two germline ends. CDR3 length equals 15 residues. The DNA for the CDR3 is TGTGCCAGCAGTCCCCCCGGACTCGTCTACAATGAGCAGTTCTTC. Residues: CASSPPGLVYNEQFF.

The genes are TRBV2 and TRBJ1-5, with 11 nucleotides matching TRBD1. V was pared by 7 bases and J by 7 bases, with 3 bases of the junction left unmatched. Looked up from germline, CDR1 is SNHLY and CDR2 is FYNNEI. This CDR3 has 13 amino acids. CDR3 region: CASTWTGGQPQHF. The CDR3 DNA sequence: TGTGCCAGCACATGGACAGGGGGCCAGCCCCAGCATTTT.

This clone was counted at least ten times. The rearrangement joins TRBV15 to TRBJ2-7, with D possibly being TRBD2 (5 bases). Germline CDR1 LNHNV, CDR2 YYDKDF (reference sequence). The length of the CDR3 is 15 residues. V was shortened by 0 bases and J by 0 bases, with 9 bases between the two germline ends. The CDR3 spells CATSREGGSSYEQYF. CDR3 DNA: TGTGCCACCAGCAGAGAGGGCGGGTCCTCCTACGAGCAGTACTTC.

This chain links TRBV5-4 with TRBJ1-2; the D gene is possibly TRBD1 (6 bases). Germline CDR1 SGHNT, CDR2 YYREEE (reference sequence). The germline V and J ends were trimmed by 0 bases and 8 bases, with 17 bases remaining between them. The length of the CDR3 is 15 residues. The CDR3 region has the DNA TGTGCCAGCAGCTTGGTGGGTGCAGGGGAGGAGGGCTACACCTTC. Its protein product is CASSLVGAGEEGYTF.

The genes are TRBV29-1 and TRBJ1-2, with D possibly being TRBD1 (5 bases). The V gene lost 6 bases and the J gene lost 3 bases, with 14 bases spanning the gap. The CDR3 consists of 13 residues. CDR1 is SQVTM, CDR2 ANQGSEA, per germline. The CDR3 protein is CSVPNRGDYGYTF. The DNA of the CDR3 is TGCAGCGTCCCGAACCGAGGGGACTATGGCTACACCTTC.

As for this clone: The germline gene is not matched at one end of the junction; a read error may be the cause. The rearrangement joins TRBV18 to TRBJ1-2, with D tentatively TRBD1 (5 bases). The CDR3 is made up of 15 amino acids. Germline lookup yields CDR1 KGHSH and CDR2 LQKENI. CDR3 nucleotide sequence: TGTGCCGGCTCACCACCTTCTCAGGGAGGTTATGGCTACACCTTC. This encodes CAGSPPSQGGYGYTF.

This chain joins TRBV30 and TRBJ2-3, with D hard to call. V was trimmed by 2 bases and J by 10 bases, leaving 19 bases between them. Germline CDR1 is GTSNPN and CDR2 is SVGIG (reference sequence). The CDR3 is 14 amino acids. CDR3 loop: CAWSPSFIVSAQYF. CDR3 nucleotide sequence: TGTGCCTGGAGTCCTAGTTTTATCGTTTCAGCGCAGTATTTT.

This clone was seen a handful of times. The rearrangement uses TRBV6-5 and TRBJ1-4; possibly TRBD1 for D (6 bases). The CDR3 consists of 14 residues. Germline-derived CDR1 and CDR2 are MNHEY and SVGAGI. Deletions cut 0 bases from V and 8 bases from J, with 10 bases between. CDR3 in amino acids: CASSYSGGGEKLFF. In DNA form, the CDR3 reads TGTGCCAGCAGTTACTCGGGGGGCGGGGAAAAACTGTTTTTT.

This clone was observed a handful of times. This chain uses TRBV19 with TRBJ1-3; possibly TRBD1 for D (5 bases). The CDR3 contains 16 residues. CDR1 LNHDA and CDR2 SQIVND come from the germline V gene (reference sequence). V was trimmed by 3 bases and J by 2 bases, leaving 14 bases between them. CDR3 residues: CASSMAAGTAGNTIYF. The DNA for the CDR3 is TGTGCCAGTAGTATGGCAGCCGGGACCGCTGGAAACACCATATATTTT.

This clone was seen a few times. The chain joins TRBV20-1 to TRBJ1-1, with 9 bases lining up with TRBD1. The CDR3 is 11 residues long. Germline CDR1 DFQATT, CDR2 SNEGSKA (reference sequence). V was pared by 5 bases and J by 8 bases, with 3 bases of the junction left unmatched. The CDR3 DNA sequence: TGCAGTGCTCCGGACAGGGGAGAAGCTTTCTTT. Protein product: CSAPDRGEAFF.

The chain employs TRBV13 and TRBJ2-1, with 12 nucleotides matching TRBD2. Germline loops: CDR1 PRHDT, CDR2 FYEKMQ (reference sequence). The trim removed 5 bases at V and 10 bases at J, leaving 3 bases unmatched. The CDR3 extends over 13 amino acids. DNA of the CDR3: TGTGCCAGCAGCGGCGGACTAGCGGGAGAGCAGTTCTTC. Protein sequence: CASSGGLAGEQFF.

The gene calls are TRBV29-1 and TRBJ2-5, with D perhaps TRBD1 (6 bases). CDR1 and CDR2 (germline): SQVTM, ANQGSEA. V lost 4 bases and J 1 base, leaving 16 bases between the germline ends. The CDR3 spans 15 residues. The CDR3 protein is CSVVRDTYRQETQYF. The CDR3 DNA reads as TGCAGCGTTGTCCGGGACACCTACCGCCAAGAGACCCAGTACTTC.

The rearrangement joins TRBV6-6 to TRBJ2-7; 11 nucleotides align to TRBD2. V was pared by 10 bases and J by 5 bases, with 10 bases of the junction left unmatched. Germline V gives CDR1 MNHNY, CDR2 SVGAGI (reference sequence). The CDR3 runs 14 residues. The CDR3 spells CATQPTSGSDEQYF. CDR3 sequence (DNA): TGTGCCACCCAGCCCACTAGCGGGAGCGACGAGCAGTACTTC.

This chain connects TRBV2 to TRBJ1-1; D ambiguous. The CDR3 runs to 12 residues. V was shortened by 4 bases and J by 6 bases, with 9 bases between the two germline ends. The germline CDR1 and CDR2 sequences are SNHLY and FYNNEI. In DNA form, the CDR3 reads TGTGCCAGCAGTGGTCCTGGCCCTGAAGCTTTCTTT. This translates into CASSGPGPEAFF.